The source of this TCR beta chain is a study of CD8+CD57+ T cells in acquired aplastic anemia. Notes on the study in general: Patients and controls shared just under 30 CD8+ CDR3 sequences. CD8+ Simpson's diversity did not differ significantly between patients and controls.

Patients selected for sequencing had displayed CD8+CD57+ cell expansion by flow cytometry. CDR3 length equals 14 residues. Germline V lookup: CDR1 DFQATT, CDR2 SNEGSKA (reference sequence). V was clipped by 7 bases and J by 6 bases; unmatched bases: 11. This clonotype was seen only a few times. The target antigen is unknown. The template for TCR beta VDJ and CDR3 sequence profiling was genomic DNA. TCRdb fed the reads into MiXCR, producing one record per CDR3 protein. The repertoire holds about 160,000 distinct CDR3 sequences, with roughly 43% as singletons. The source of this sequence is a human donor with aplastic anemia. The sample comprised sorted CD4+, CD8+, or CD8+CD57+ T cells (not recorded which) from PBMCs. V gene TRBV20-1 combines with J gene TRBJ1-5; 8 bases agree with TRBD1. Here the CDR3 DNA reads TGCAGTGTTAAGGACAGGGTTTATGGTCAGCCCCAGCATTTT. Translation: CSVKDRVYGQPQHF.